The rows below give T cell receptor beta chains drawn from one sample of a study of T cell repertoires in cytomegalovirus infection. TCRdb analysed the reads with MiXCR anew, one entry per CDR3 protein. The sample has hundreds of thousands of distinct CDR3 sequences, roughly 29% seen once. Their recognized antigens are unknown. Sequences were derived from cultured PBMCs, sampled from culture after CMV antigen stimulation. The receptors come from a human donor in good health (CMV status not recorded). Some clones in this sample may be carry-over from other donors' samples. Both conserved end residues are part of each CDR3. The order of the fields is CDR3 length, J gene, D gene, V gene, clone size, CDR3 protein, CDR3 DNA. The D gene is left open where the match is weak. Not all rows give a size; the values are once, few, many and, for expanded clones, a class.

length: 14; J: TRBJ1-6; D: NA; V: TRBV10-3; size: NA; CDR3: CAISDYPYNSPLHF; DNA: TGTGCCATCAGTGATTACCCCTATAATTCACCCCTCCACTTT
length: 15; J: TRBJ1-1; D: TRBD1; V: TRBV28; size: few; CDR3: CASIRDRDWGTEAFF; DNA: TGTGCCAGCATCCGGGACAGGGATTGGGGCACTGAAGCTTTCTTT
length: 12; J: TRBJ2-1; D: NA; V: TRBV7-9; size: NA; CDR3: CASELPDNEQFF; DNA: TGTGCCAGCGAGCTGCCGGACAATGAGCAGTTCTTC
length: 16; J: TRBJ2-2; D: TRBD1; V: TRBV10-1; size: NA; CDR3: CASSAQGPENTGELFF; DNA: TGCGCCAGCAGTGCACAGGGGCCCGAGAACACCGGGGAGCTGTTTTTT
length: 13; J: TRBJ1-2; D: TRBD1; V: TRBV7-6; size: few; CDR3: CASSPDRGKGYTF; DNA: TGTGCCAGCAGCCCGGACAGGGGAAAAGGCTACACCTTC
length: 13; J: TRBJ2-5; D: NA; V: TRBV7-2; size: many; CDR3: CASSFFAKETQYF; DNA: TGTGCCAGCAGCTTCTTCGCAAAAGAGACCCAGTACTTC
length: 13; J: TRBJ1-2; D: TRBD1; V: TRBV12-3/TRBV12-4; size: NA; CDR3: CASTPGTGDGYTF; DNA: TGTGCCAGCACCCCTGGGACAGGGGATGGCTACACCTTC
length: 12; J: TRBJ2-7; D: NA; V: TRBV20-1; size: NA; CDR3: CSAMVGYSEQYF; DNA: TGCAGTGCTATGGTCGGGTATAGCGAGCAGTACTTC
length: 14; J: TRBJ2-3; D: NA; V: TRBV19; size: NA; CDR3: CASSIGNPTDTQYF; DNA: TGTGCCAGTAGTATCGGAAACCCCACAGATACGCAGTATTTT
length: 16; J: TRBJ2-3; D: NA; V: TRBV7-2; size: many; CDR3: CASSLARDPGTDTQYF; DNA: TGTGCCAGCAGCTTAGCGCGGGACCCCGGCACAGATACGCAGTATTTT
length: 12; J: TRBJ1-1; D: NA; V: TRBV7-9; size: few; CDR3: CASGNDGAEAFF; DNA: TGTGCCAGCGGGAATGACGGAGCTGAAGCTTTCTTT
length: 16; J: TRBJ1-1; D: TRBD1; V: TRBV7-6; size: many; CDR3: CASSSGTVRTNTEAFF; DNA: TGTGCCAGCAGCTCGGGGACAGTGAGGACGAACACTGAAGCTTTCTTT
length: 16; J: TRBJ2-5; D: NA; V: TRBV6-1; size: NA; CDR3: CASSERVRGSGETQYF; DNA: TGTGCCAGCAGTGAGCGCGTTAGGGGATCCGGAGAGACCCAGTACTTC
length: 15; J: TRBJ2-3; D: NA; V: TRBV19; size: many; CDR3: CASRVWAAASDTQYF; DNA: TGTGCCAGTAGGGTGTGGGCCGCCGCGTCGGATACGCAGTATTTT
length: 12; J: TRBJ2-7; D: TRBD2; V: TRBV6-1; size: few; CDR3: CASSDGLAGQYF; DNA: TGTGCCAGCAGTGACGGACTAGCGGGGCAGTACTTC
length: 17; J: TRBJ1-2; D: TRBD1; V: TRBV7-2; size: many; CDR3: CASSLAPATGGVLGYTF; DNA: TGTGCCAGCAGCTTAGCGCCGGCGACAGGGGGCGTTTTGGGCTACACCTTC
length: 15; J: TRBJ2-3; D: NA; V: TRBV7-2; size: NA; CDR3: CASSLGGREADTQYF; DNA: TGTGCCAGCTCCCTGGGGGGCCGGGAGGCAGATACGCAGTATTTT
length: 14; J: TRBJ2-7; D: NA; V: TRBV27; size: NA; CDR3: CASSPVRGSYEQYF; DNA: TGTGCCAGCAGTCCCGTGAGGGGCTCCTACGAGCAGTACTTC
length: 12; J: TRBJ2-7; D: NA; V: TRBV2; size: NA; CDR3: CASSQHVYEQYF; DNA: TGTGCCAGCAGCCAACATGTGTACGAGCAGTACTTC
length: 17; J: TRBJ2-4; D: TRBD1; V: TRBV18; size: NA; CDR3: CASSPTTGGRAKNIQYF; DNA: TGTGCCAGCTCACCCACGACAGGGGGGAGAGCCAAAAACATTCAGTACTTC
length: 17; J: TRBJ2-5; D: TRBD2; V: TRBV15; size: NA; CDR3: CATSRGGLAGPQETQYF; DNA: TGTGCCACCAGCAGAGGAGGACTAGCGGGACCACAAGAGACCCAGTACTTC
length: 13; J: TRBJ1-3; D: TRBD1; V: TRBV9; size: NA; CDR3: CASSVNRGDTIYF; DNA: TGTGCCAGCAGCGTTAACAGGGGTGACACCATATATTTT
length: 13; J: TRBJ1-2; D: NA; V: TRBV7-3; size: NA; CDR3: CASTGDPNYGYTF; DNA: TGTGCCAGTACAGGAGACCCTAACTATGGCTACACCTTC
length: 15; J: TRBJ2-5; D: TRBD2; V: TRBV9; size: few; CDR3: CASSGTGGAQETQYF; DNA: TGTGCCAGCAGCGGTACGGGGGGAGCGCAAGAGACCCAGTACTTC
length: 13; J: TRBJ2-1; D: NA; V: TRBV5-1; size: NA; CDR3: CASSLVIDNEQFF; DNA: TGCGCCAGCAGCTTGGTCATCGACAATGAGCAGTTCTTC
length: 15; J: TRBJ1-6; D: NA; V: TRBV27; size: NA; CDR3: CASSLTERLNSPLHF; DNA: TGTGCCAGCAGTCTAACAGAAAGGCTAAATTCACCCCTCCACTTT
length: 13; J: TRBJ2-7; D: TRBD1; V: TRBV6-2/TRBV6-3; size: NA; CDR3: CASKRTGGDEQYF; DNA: TGTGCCAGCAAAAGGACAGGGGGCGACGAGCAGTACTTC
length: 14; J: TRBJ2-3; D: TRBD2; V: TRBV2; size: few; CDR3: CASRKAGGPDTQYF; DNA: TGTGCCAGCAGGAAGGCGGGAGGGCCAGATACGCAGTATTTT
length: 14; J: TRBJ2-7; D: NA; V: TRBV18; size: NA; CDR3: CASSLRTETYEQYF; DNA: TGTGCCAGCTCCCTGAGGACAGAGACCTACGAGCAGTACTTC
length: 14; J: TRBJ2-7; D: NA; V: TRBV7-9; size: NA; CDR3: CASSLEGVLDEQYF; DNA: TGTGCCAGCAGCTTAGAAGGGGTCTTGGACGAGCAGTACTTC
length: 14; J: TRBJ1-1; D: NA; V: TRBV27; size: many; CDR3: CASARPPLSTEAFF; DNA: TGTGCCAGCGCCCGGCCTCCGCTCAGCACTGAAGCTTTCTTT
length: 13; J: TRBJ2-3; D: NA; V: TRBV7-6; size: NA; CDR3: CASSPTQSHTQYF; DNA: TGTGCCAGCAGCCCCACCCAGAGCCACACGCAGTATTTT
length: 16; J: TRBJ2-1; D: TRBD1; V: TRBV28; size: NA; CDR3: CASSLYDRGIYNEQFF; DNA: TGTGCCAGCAGTTTATATGACAGGGGGATCTACAATGAGCAGTTCTTC
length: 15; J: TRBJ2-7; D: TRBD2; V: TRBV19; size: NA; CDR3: CASSDSGSGSYEQYF; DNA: TGTGCCAGCTCCGACAGCGGGAGTGGGTCCTACGAGCAGTACTTC
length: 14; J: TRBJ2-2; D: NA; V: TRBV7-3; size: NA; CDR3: CASSLMTGTGELFF; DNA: TGTGCCAGCAGCTTAATGACGGGGACCGGGGAGCTGTTTTTT
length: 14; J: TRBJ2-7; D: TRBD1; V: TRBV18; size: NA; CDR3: CASSPAGQGAEQYF; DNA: TGTGCCAGCTCACCTGCGGGACAGGGTGCCGAGCAGTACTTC
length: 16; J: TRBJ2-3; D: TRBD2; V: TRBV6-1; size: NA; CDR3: CASRETSGSITDTQYF; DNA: TGTGCCAGCAGGGAGACTAGCGGGTCCATCACAGATACGCAGTATTTT
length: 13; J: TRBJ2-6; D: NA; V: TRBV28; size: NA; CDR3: CAVGFSGANVLTF; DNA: TGTGCCGTCGGGTTCTCTGGGGCCAACGTCCTGACTTTC
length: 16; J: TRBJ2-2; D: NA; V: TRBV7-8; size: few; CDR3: CASSLAVSVLYGELFF; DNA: TGTGCCAGCAGCTTAGCGGTGTCCGTACTCTACGGGGAGCTGTTTTTT